The clone carrying this T cell receptor beta chain appeared once. The antigen is unknown. CD45RO-negative cells were positively selected for CCR7, leaving out terminally differentiated effector memory CD45RA+ cells. Assay runs were performed at deep level. This table comes from immunoSEQ multiplex PCR, and its TCRdb copy is limited to in-frame clones, with some not included. The sample consists of around 2,000,000 clones, over 85% of them appearing once. This sample is part of a study of shared clonotypes between healthy human individuals. General study points: Among donors, the sharing of clonotypes was expected to be influenced by sequencing depth. Despite large depth, sorted-subset datasets appeared incompletely sequenced. Since donors were few, the genetic and exposure-history diversity represented was limited.

The sequenced material came from naive CD8+ T cells sorted from blood. This receptor was obtained from a man aged 18 to 30 in good health.

CDR3 protein: CASSIDPDGGSYNEQFF. The CDR3 DNA follows: TGTGCCAGTAGTATAGACCCGGACGGGGGCTCCTACAATGAGCAGTTCTTC. The J gene is TRBJ2-1, the V gene TRBV19; D is possibly TRBD2 (6 bases). CDR3 length: 17 amino acids. Germline CDR1 LNHDA, CDR2 SQIVND (reference sequence). V gave up 0 bases and J gave up 0 bases, with 12 bases separating them.